Listed here are 17 T cell receptor beta chains from one sample, sequenced in a study of post-analysis software for immune sequencing data. Study-wide findings and caveats: TRBV5-6, TRBV5-1 and TRBV20-1 were among several TRBV segments more frequent in patients than controls.

Unique molecular identifiers had been added to the TCR beta cDNA libraries. TCRdb processed the PCR reads anew with MiXCR; each CDR3 protein has one entry. This sample carries approximately 360,000 distinct CDR3 sequences, roughly 30% of them seen once, and the ten largest clones take 10% to 15%. For these receptors, no antigen is known. Input material: blood. The receptors originated from a girl aged 5-17 years with multiple sclerosis.

This chain links TRBV7-2 with TRBJ2-5; no clear D. V lost 5 bases, J lost 2 bases, and 15 bases lay in between. The germline gives CDR1 SGHTA, CDR2 FQGNSA. The CDR3 is 15 residues long. The CDR3 loop is CASSLVGNQQETQYF. Here the CDR3 DNA reads TGTGCCAGCAGCCTAGTGGGTAACCAGCAAGAGACCCAGTACTTC.

CDR3 loop: CASSLDLAGSTDTQYF. In nucleotides, the CDR3 is TGTGCCAGCAGTTTAGATCTAGCGGGTAGCACAGATACGCAGTATTTT. The chain joins TRBV12-3 or TRBV12-4 to TRBJ2-3, with 8 bases matching TRBD2. The CDR3 is made up of 16 amino acids. After removal of 1 base from V and 0 bases from J, the junction contained 3 bases not matched to a gene.

The chain has TRBV11-3 and TRBJ2-7, with D maybe TRBD1 (6 bases). CDR1 is SGHNT and CDR2 is YENEEA in the germline V gene. This CDR3 has 14 amino acids. Trimming cost V 4 bases and J 3 bases, with 13 bases left between them. The CDR3 loop is CASSSQGRGYEQYF. As DNA, the CDR3 is TGTGCCAGCAGCTCACAGGGCCGGGGCTACGAGCAGTACTTC.

V and J are TRBV5-1 and TRBJ2-3; D is unresolved. V lost 0 bases to trimming and J lost 0 bases, with 11 bases between them. The CDR3 covers 16 residues. The germline CDR1 and CDR2 sequences are SGHRS and YFSETQ. In DNA form, the CDR3 reads TGCGCCAGCAGCTTGGGACGGGTCCCTAGCACAGATACGCAGTATTTT. This encodes CASSLGRVPSTDTQYF.

This sequence joins TRBV12-3 or TRBV12-4 and TRBJ2-1, with no clear D. The ends were cut back, 7 bases at V and 9 bases at J, with 10 bases in the middle. This CDR3 is built from 11 residues. CDR3 nucleotides: TGTGCCAGCACTAGGTGGCCTGAGCAGTTCTTC. Amino acids: CASTRWPEQFF.

This clonotype appeared a few times. The CDR3 spells CAIRDRGQDIQYF. The CDR3 DNA sequence: TGTGCCATCAGGGACAGGGGTCAGGACATTCAGTACTTC. The J gene is TRBJ2-4, the V gene TRBV10-3; 9 nucleotides line up with TRBD1. Germline CDR1 ENHRY, CDR2 SYGVKD. V dropped 6 bases and J dropped 8; count of bases not matched to a gene: 5. The CDR3 contains 13 residues.

This clonotype was picked up one time. This chain uses TRBV12-3 or TRBV12-4 with TRBJ2-2, with a weak D call TRBD2 (5 bases). V was pared by 1 base and J by 6 bases, with 9 bases between. This CDR3 comprises 14 residues. This CDR3 reads CASSLGSGAGELFF. The CDR3 region has the DNA TGTGCCAGCAGTTTAGGGTCCGGGGCCGGGGAGCTGTTTTTT.

The gene calls are TRBV6-5 and TRBJ2-2; D gene ambiguous. The CDR3 length is 13 residues. CDR1 and CDR2 from the germline V gene are MNHEY and SVGAGI. The V gene lost 3 bases and the J gene lost 6 bases, with 8 bases spanning the gap. The DNA of the CDR3 is TGTGCCAGCAGTTATTATAGGTCCGGGGAGCTGTTTTTT. Amino acid sequence: CASSYYRSGELFF.

This clonotype has more than one count but fewer than ten. The CDR3 reads CASSLPRYNEQFF. CDR3 in DNA: TGTGCCAGCAGCTTGCCTCGGTACAATGAGCAGTTCTTC. This rearrangement joins TRBV11-2 to TRBJ2-1; the D is unclear. Trimming took off 3 bases at V and 4 bases at J, with 7 bases between the two ends. CDR3 length: 13 amino acids. Germline values: CDR1 SGHAT, CDR2 FQNNGV.

The V and J genes are TRBV5-1 and TRBJ2-1; D may be TRBD2 (5 bases). This CDR3 is built from 15 residues. In germline, CDR1 is SGHRS, CDR2 YFSETQ. Deletions cut 4 bases from V and 1 base from J, with 12 bases between. Written as DNA, the CDR3 is TGCGCCAGCAGCCTGATAGCGAGTTCCTACAATGAGCAGTTCTTC. Its translation: CASSLIASSYNEQFF.

In this sample, this clonotype turned up once. This sequence joins TRBV12-3 or TRBV12-4 and TRBJ2-7; TRBD1 is a possible D gene (5 bases). The end of the DNA fits TRBJ2-5 better, so the J call may be wrong. The CDR3 contains 13 residues. Here the CDR3 reads CASSPGQVETQYF. DNA of the CDR3: TGTGCCAGCAGTCCTGGACAAGTAGAGACCCAGTACTTC.

This clonotype was seen more than once but under ten times. V gene TRBV27 combines with J gene TRBJ1-2, with 10 nucleotides matching TRBD1. This CDR3 contains 15 residues. V lost 3 bases, J lost 2 bases, and 3 bases stayed unmatched. The germline V gene encodes CDR1 MNHEY and CDR2 SMNVEV (reference sequence). The CDR3 reads CASSFWGQGNYGYTF. For the CDR3, the DNA is TGTGCCAGCAGTTTTTGGGGACAGGGGAACTATGGCTACACCTTC.

This chain joins TRBV20-1 and TRBJ2-7; D might be TRBD2 (6 bases). The CDR3 extends over 13 amino acids. The germline CDR1 and CDR2 sequences are DFQATT and SNEGSKA (reference sequence). V was cut by 0 bases and J by 5 bases, with 11 bases left in between. CDR3 loop: CSARDFASDEQYF. Here the CDR3 DNA reads TGCAGTGCTAGAGATTTTGCTAGCGACGAGCAGTACTTC.

Regarding this clonotype: Sequence at one end of the junction differs from germline and may be a read error. V and J are TRBV10-3 and TRBJ2-5, with D possibly TRBD2 on 6 matching bases. Germline assignment: CDR1 ENHRY and CDR2 SYGVKD. This CDR3 has 14 residues. In DNA form, the CDR3 reads TGTGCCGTCAGTGAATTGACTAGCCAAGAGACCCAGTACTTC. This gives the protein CAVSELTSQETQYF.

The chain links TRBV7-8 to TRBJ2-2; TRBD1 agrees at 8 bases. Per germline, CDR1 SGHVS and CDR2 FQNEAQ. Unmatched junction bases numbered 7, after V lost 4 bases and J lost 6 bases. The CDR3 has 15 residues. CDR3 in amino acids: CASSWGTGLAGELFF. CDR3 DNA: TGTGCCAGCAGCTGGGGGACAGGTCTAGCCGGGGAGCTGTTTTTT.

The chain carries TRBV5-1 and TRBJ2-2; TRBD1 matches 9 bases. Germline loops: CDR1 SGHRS, CDR2 YFSETQ. The CDR3 runs 16 residues. V lost 4 bases to trimming and J lost 3 bases; unmatched junction nucleotides: 7. This CDR3 reads CASSQTGGADTGELFF. The CDR3, as DNA: TGCGCCAGCAGCCAAACAGGGGGCGCCGACACCGGGGAGCTGTTTTTT.

This rearrangement joins TRBV28 to TRBJ2-7, with TRBD1 matching 9 bases. Germline V gene lookup returns CDR1 MDHEN and CDR2 SYDVKM. The V gene end was trimmed by 3 bases and the J gene end by 7 bases; junction bases not matched to a gene: 7. The CDR3 sequence is 14 residues long. CDR3 loop: CASSFGTGGREQYF. The CDR3 DNA reads as TGTGCCAGCAGTTTTGGAACAGGGGGCAGGGAGCAGTACTTC.